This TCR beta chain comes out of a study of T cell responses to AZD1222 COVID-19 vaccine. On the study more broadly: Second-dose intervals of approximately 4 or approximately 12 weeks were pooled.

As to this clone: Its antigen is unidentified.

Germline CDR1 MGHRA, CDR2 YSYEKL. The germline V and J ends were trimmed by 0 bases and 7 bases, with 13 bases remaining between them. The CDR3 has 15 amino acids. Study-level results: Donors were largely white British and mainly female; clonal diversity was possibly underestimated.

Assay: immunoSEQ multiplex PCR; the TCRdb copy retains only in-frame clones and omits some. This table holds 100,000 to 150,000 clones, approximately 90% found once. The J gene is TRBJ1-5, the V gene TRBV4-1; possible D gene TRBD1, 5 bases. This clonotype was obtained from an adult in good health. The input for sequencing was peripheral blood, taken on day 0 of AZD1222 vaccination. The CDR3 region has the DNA TGCGCCAGCAGCCAAGAGGATTGGGGGGTCCAGCCCCAGCATTTT. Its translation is CASSQEDWGVQPQHF.